What follows are 32 T cell receptor beta chains derived from one specimen sequenced in a study of blood T cell repertoires in COVID-19. The assay was immunoSEQ multiplex PCR, and TCRdb's table has in-frame clones only and misses some. The data show around 38,000 clones, approximately 90% seen once. Sequencing input: peripheral blood. All receptors come from a man aged 55 to 70 with COVID-19, enrolled during active disease.

Points on this clone: The junction differs from germline at one of its ends, possibly a read error. This chain links TRBV14 with TRBJ2-7, with D uncertain. The CDR3 spans 14 residues. Germline V gives CDR1 SGHDN, CDR2 FVKESK. The CDR3 sequence: CASRQGGYSYEQYF. CDR3 nucleotide sequence: TGTGCCAGCAGACAAGGCGGTTACTCCTACGAGCAGTACTTC.

The chain couples TRBV4-2 to TRBJ2-5; 15 nucleotides align to TRBD2. V trimming: 4 bases; J trimming: 0 bases; junction bases outside the gene matches: 6. This CDR3 has 18 amino acids. Germline CDR1 LGHNA, CDR2 YNFKEQ. CDR3 loop: CASSRGLAGGVYQETQYF. The CDR3 DNA sequence: TGTGCCAGCAGCCGAGGACTAGCGGGAGGGGTTTACCAAGAGACCCAGTACTTC.

The genes are TRBV7-2 and TRBJ1-5; no clear D. V was pared by 5 bases and J by 0 bases, with 17 bases between. Germline values: CDR1 SGHTA, CDR2 FQGNSA. The CDR3 extends over 17 amino acids. CDR3 DNA: TGTGCCAGCAGCCTGGTTTCAGGATACATTAGCAATCAGCCCCAGCATTTT. This sequence encodes CASSLVSGYISNQPQHF.

The chain joins TRBV27 to TRBJ1-6, with D hard to call. Germline lookup yields CDR1 MNHEY and CDR2 SMNVEV (reference sequence). There are 16 residues in the CDR3. Trimming pared 6 bases from V and 0 bases from J, leaving 12 bases between. DNA of the CDR3: TGTGCCAGCAGCCGGGATTGGAGCTCCTATAATTCACCCCTCCACTTT. The encoded protein is CASSRDWSSYNSPLHF.

This chain connects TRBV10-3 to TRBJ1-1, with 8 bases matching TRBD1. CDR1 and CDR2 (germline): ENHRY, SYGVKD. The CDR3 sequence is 14 residues long. The J segment lost 5 bases and the V segment lost 6 bases, leaving 8 bases of the junction unmatched. CDR3 in DNA: TGTGCCATCAGAGACAGGGGCGGCGGGACTGAAGCTTTCTTT. This gives the protein CAIRDRGGGTEAFF.

The V call is TRBV3-1 (or the pseudogene TRBV3-2), the J call TRBJ1-2, with 7 bases matching TRBD1. Germline V lookup: CDR1 LGHDT, CDR2 YNNKEL (reference sequence). This CDR3 comprises 15 residues. V was pared by 1 base and J by 8 bases, with 10 bases of the junction left unmatched. CDR3 amino acids: CASSQGGRGLGGYTF. CDR3 bases: TGTGCCAGCAGCCAAGGGGGTAGGGGGCTAGGCGGCTACACCTTC.

The gene calls are TRBV27 and TRBJ1-5, with D unclear. The CDR3 extends over 13 amino acids. V was clipped by 6 bases and J by 5 bases, with 11 bases between them. The germline V gene encodes CDR1 MNHEY and CDR2 SMNVEV (reference sequence). The CDR3 DNA is TGTGCCAGCAGCCTACAGAGATATCAGCCCCAGCATTTT. Translation gives CASSLQRYQPQHF.

The rearrangement joins TRBV6-1 to TRBJ1-4; TRBD1 matches at 9 bases. CDR3 length: 14 amino acids. The V gene's germline CDR1 is MNHNS and CDR2 SASEGT. V was clipped by 3 bases and J by 6 bases; unmatched bases: 2. The CDR3 DNA reads as TGTGCCAGCAGTGACGGGACAGGGTATGAAAAACTGTTTTTT. Translated: CASSDGTGYEKLFF.

This clone was observed a handful of times. The CDR3 here is CASSFDRSNQPQHF. In nucleotides, the CDR3 is TGTGCCAGCAGCTTCGACAGAAGCAATCAGCCCCAGCATTTT. The gene calls are TRBV7-8 and TRBJ1-5, with D possibly being TRBD1 (5 bases). The V and J ends lost 3 bases and 1 base respectively, with 7 bases between them. In germline, CDR1 is SGHVS, CDR2 FQNEAQ. This CDR3 contains 14 residues.

This sequence joins TRBV7-9 and TRBJ2-3; 9 positions match TRBD2. The CDR3 spans 17 residues. Trimming cost V 5 bases and J 2 bases; bases outside gene matches: 11. Per the germline V gene, CDR1 is SEHNR and CDR2 is FQNEAQ (reference sequence). CDR3 bases: TGTGCCAGCAGCCCCGCCCCTCTAGCGGGGATCACAGATACGCAGTATTTT. Protein sequence: CASSPAPLAGITDTQYF.

Only one count was recorded for this clone. The J gene is TRBJ2-7, the V gene TRBV27, with a tentative D call TRBD2 (6 bases). CDR3 size: 14 residues. Germline values: CDR1 MNHEY, CDR2 SMNVEV (reference sequence). Deletions cut 1 base from V and 6 bases from J, with 13 bases between. This CDR3 reads CASSLYGNSGEQYF. The CDR3 DNA is TGTGCCAGCAGTTTATACGGAAATAGCGGCGAGCAGTACTTC.

Concerning this clone: An end of the junction differs from the germline gene, which may be a read error. This sequence joins TRBV7-9 and TRBJ2-7; 9 bases line up with TRBD2. Per the germline V gene, CDR1 is SEHNR and CDR2 is FQNEAQ (reference sequence). The CDR3 has 14 residues. Written as DNA, the CDR3 is TGTGCCAGCAGCATAGCGGGAGAATCCTACGAGCAGTACTTC. This codes for CASSIAGESYEQYF. The complete variable domain, with remaining parts taken from reference TRBV7-9 and TRBJ2-7, reads DTGVSQNPRHKITKRGQNVTFRCDPISEHNRLYWYRQTLGQGPEFLTYFQNEAQLEKSRLLSDRFSAERPKGSFSTLEIQRTEQGDSAMYLCASSIAGESYEQYFGPGTRLTVT.

V and J are TRBV11-3 and TRBJ1-2; 8 nucleotides line up with TRBD1. Germline CDR1 SGHNT, CDR2 YENEEA. V gave up 1 base and J gave up 4 bases; unmatched junction bases: 8. CDR3 length equals 16 residues. The CDR3 coding sequence is TGTGCCAGCAGCTTAGGAGGCGGACAGGGCTTCTATGGCTACACCTTC. Translated: CASSLGGGQGFYGYTF.

This sequence joins TRBV5-5 and TRBJ2-2; 10 positions match TRBD1. With 7 bases clipped from V and 3 bases from J, the junction kept 9 bases outside the gene matches. CDR1 and CDR2 (germline): SGHKS, YYEKEE (reference sequence). This CDR3 comprises 16 residues. Written as DNA, the CDR3 is TGTGCCAGCCGAACTTTCGGGACAGGGGACACCGGGGAGCTGTTTTTT. The encoded protein is CASRTFGTGDTGELFF.

The chain uses TRBV5-5 and TRBJ2-1, with D possibly being TRBD1 (6 bases). Looked up from germline, CDR1 is SGHKS and CDR2 is YYEKEE (reference sequence). The CDR3 sequence is 14 residues long. V dropped 3 bases and J dropped 3 bases, with 10 bases sitting between them. CDR3 sequence (DNA): TGTGCCAGCAGCTGGACAGCGGACTACAATGAGCAGTTCTTC. This codes for CASSWTADYNEQFF.

This chain joins TRBV6-6 and TRBJ2-1; 7 nucleotides align to TRBD2. CDR1 and CDR2 (germline): MNHNY, SVGAGI (reference sequence). The CDR3 has 15 amino acids. V lost 6 bases and J lost 5; bases outside the gene matches: 10. The CDR3 DNA follows: TGTGCCAGCAGATCCCACGCTAGCGGAAACAATGAGCAGTTCTTC. Its protein product is CASRSHASGNNEQFF.

V and J are TRBV6-1 and TRBJ1-5, with a tentative D call TRBD1 (6 bases). Germline V gene data show CDR1 as MNHNS and CDR2 as SASEGT. V lost 0 bases, J lost 2 bases, and 14 bases lay in between. The CDR3 runs to 17 residues. The CDR3 is CASSEAGGGDGNQPQHF. As DNA, the CDR3 is TGTGCCAGCAGTGAAGCGGGAGGGGGGGATGGCAATCAGCCCCAGCATTTT.

The chain combines TRBV6-5 with TRBJ2-7, with a weak D call TRBD1 (6 bases). Germline CDR1 reads MNHEY; CDR2 reads SVGAGI. Trimming removed 5 bases from V and 2 bases from J, with 13 bases in between. The CDR3 length is 14 residues. The CDR3, as DNA: TGTGCCAGCAGTCCCGACAGGTTCCCCTACGAGCAGTACTTC. Its translation: CASSPDRFPYEQYF.

The rearrangement joins TRBV11-1 to TRBJ2-1; 8 bases fit TRBD1. The CDR3 totals 14 residues. V lost 5 bases, J lost 7 bases, and 7 bases stayed unmatched. Germline V gene data show CDR1 as SGHAT and CDR2 as FQDESV (reference sequence). The CDR3 nucleotides read TGTGCCAGCAGCCCGTACAGGGGGACGAATGAGCAGTTCTTC. Amino acid sequence: CASSPYRGTNEQFF.

This clone was picked up one time. The chain recombines TRBV27 with TRBJ2-7; the D gene is possibly TRBD2 (5 bases). Germline values: CDR1 MNHEY, CDR2 SMNVEV (reference sequence). The V end was cut by 8 bases, the J end by 3 bases, with 23 bases between. The length of the CDR3 is 16 residues. The CDR3 loop is CASGPKRASTIYEQYF. In nucleotides, the CDR3 is TGTGCCAGCGGGCCAAAAAGGGCTAGCACAATCTACGAGCAGTACTTC.

V is TRBV5-4 and J is TRBJ1-2, with D possibly matching TRBD1 (6 bases). Germline values: CDR1 SGHNT, CDR2 YYREEE (reference sequence). This CDR3 has 15 residues. V dropped 4 bases and J dropped 8 bases, with 21 bases sitting between them. The CDR3, as DNA: TGTGCCAGCAGCCAAGACTGGACAGAAAGAACGGGCTACACCTTC. This encodes CASSQDWTERTGYTF. The whole variable domain, filled in from reference TRBV5-4 and TRBJ1-2, reads ETGVTQSPTHLIKTRGQQVTLRCSSQSGHNTVSWYQQALGQGPQFIFQYYREEENGRGNFPPRFSGLQFPNYSSELNVNALELDDSALYLCASSQDWTERTGYTFGSGTRLTVV.

This chain links TRBV5-1 with TRBJ1-1; a possible D gene is TRBD1 (6 bases). The V and J ends lost 4 bases and 6 bases respectively, with 16 bases between them. Germline CDR1 is SGHRS and CDR2 is YFSETQ. This CDR3 has 14 residues. CDR3 in DNA: TGCGCCAGCAGCCTAAGCACCCAGGGGTCTGAAGCTTTCTTT. It specifies CASSLSTQGSEAFF.

The gene calls are TRBV3-1 (or the pseudogene TRBV3-2) and TRBJ2-3; tentative D call: TRBD2 (5 bases). Trimming took off 1 base at V and 2 bases at J, with 28 bases between the two ends. Per the germline V gene, CDR1 is LGHDT and CDR2 is YNNKEL (reference sequence). This CDR3 has 21 amino acids. CDR3 sequence: CASSQGDKTRRQDQTTDTQYF. Written as DNA, the CDR3 is TGTGCCAGCAGCCAAGGGGATAAAACAAGGAGGCAAGATCAGACCACAGATACGCAGTATTTT.

J is TRBJ1-1 and V is TRBV5-1; D is undetermined. Germline CDR1 and CDR2: SGHRS and YFSETQ. Deletions cut 3 bases from V and 1 base from J, with 10 bases between. This CDR3 contains 14 residues. This CDR3 reads CASSSRAGNTEAFF. CDR3 nucleotides: TGCGCCAGCAGCTCGAGGGCAGGGAACACTGAAGCTTTCTTT.

The chain employs TRBV9 and TRBJ1-2; D possibly corresponds to TRBD1 (5 bases). The CDR3 is made up of 13 amino acids. V shed 0 bases and J shed 7 bases, with 10 bases lying between them. The V gene's germline CDR1 is SGDLS and CDR2 YYNGEE. The CDR3: CASSVAGVGGYTF. As DNA, the CDR3 is TGTGCCAGCAGCGTAGCGGGGGTCGGTGGCTACACCTTC.

The gene calls are TRBV6-4 and TRBJ1-1; TRBD1 is a possible D gene (5 bases). The ends were cut back, 9 bases at V and 3 bases at J, with 17 bases in the middle. Germline values: CDR1 MRHNA, CDR2 SNTAGT. The CDR3 has 14 amino acids. Here the CDR3 DNA reads TGTGCCAGTAGGGACTCGTCACTCGACACTGAAGCTTTCTTT. It specifies CASRDSSLDTEAFF.

The chain uses TRBV7-9 and TRBJ2-7; 14 bases map to TRBD2. This CDR3 has 17 amino acids. CDR1 SEHNR and CDR2 FQNEAQ come from the germline V gene (reference sequence). V lost 1 base and J lost 6; bases outside the gene matches: 8. CDR3 DNA: TGTGCCAGCAGCTTAGATCTGGGACTAGCGGGAGATGGCGAGCAGTACTTC. This translates into CASSLDLGLAGDGEQYF.

The J gene is TRBJ1-2, the V gene TRBV28; D is undetermined. Trimming removed 2 bases at V and 6 bases at J, with 10 bases between. Germline V gives CDR1 MDHEN, CDR2 SYDVKM. The CDR3 length is 13 residues. CDR3 loop: CASSLEGLDGYTF. CDR3 sequence (DNA): TGTGCCAGCAGTTTAGAGGGTTTGGATGGCTACACCTTC.

This chain links TRBV25-1 with TRBJ2-3; perhaps TRBD1 as D (6 bases). The germline CDR1 and CDR2 sequences are MGHDK and SYGVNS. V was shortened by 7 bases and J by 3 bases, with 8 bases between the two germline ends. CDR3 length: 12 residues. The CDR3 nucleotides are TGTGCCAGCAAGCAGGGGACAGATACGCAGTATTTT. Translation: CASKQGTDTQYF.

The rearrangement uses TRBV28 and TRBJ1-2, with D tentatively TRBD1 (5 bases). The CDR3 length is 13 residues. The V and J ends lost 4 bases and 7 bases respectively, with 13 bases between them. In germline, CDR1 is MDHEN, CDR2 SYDVKM. CDR3 in amino acids: CASSYGRRGGYTF. The DNA of the CDR3 is TGTGCCAGCAGTTATGGTCGTAGGGGTGGCTACACCTTC.

This clone appeared a few times. DNA of the CDR3: TGTGCCAGCTCGCTAAACAGGGGCCTCGGAAACACCATATATTTT. Its protein is CASSLNRGLGNTIYF. The chain recombines TRBV18 with TRBJ1-3, with 7 nucleotides matching TRBD1. The length of the CDR3 is 15 residues. Germline V CDR1 and CDR2: KGHSH, LQKENI. V gave up 6 bases and J gave up 4 bases; unmatched junction bases: 9.

This sequence joins TRBV6-6 and TRBJ1-2; TRBD1 aligns across 8 bases. V was clipped by 0 bases and J by 5 bases; unmatched bases: 8. CDR3 length: 16 amino acids. The V gene's germline CDR1 is MNHNY and CDR2 SVGAGI (reference sequence). CDR3 residues: CASSYSRQGARYGYTF. The CDR3 nucleotides read TGTGCCAGCAGTTACTCTAGGCAGGGGGCGCGGTATGGCTACACCTTC.